This T cell receptor (beta chain) was identified in a study of response to subunit inactivated influenza vaccine. Whole-study results and caveats: Seasonal influenza vaccination, on each occasion, was suggested by the authors to recruit few new T cells.

The sample holds many counts of this clonotype. Its antigen is unknown. Deletions cut 3 bases from V and 8 bases from J, with 17 bases between. Germline lookup yields CDR1 SEHNR and CDR2 FQNEAQ (reference sequence). The CDR3 extends over 15 amino acids. TCRdb redid the calling of the RT-PCR reads with MiXCR, one entry per CDR3 protein. The data hold 800,000 or so distinct CDR3 sequences, with around 20% observed a single time. Source: PBMCs from blood, taken about 5 days after vaccination. This TCR came from a man between 50 and 59 years old who received an inactivated influenza vaccine. The rearrangement links TRBV7-9 to TRBJ2-1; tentative D call: TRBD2 (5 bases). The CDR3 reads CASSFGSGRVDEQFF. CDR3 nucleotide sequence: TGTGCCAGCAGCTTTGGCAGCGGCAGAGTCGATGAGCAGTTCTTC.